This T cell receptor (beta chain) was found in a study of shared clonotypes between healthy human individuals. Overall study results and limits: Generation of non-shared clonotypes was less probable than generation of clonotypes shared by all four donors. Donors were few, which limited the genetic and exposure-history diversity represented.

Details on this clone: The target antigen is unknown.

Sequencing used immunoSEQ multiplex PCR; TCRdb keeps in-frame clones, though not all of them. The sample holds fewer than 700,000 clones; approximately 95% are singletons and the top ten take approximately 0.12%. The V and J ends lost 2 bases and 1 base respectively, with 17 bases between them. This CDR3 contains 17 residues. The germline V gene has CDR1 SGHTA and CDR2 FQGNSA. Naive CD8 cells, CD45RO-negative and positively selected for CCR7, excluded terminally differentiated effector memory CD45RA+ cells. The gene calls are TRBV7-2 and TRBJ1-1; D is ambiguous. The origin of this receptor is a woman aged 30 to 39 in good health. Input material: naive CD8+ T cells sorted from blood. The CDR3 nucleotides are TGTGCCAGCAGCTTACGGCAGGAGGAGAGGGAGAACACTGAAGCTTTCTTT. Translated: CASSLRQEERENTEAFF.